The clone carrying this T cell receptor beta chain was picked up many times. Its cognate antigen is unknown. The data are from a study of CD8 T cells in ankylosing spondylitis. Whole-study findings and limits: There was reportedly significant enrichment of clones that were disease-linked in matched ankylosing spondylitis synovial fluid.

TCRdb analysed the 5' RACE reads with MiXCR anew, one entry per CDR3 protein. This repertoire shows 200,000 to 250,000 distinct CDR3 sequences, about 11% found once; its top ten account for about 19%. CDR3 size: 15 residues. From germline, CDR1 is DFQATT and CDR2 SNEGSKA (reference sequence). V dropped 5 bases and J dropped 2; count of bases not matched to a gene: 11. This clonotype was sampled from a male donor with ankylosing spondylitis or in good health (not recorded which). Sequencing was performed on blood, either unsorted or a sorted T cell fraction (not recorded which). The rearrangement joins TRBV20-1 to TRBJ2-7, with 8 bases matching TRBD2. CDR3 sequence (DNA): TGCAGTGCTCCCCTGCCGGCGGGGGGAGCCTACGAGCAGTACTTC. It yields the protein CSAPLPAGGAYEQYF.